One sample yielded the 22 T cell receptor beta chains listed below, sequenced in a study of CD8+ T cells in alopecia areata (dated 2018 in TCRdb). The treatment or condition tag for this specimen amounts to: oral pan-JAK inhibitor, 5-10 mg twice daily. The library was built by means of the immunoSEQ multiplex PCR assay. To provide template for TCR sequencing, every sample had RNA extracted and reverse transcribed into cDNA. In TCRdb, the immuneACCESS table is reduced to in-frame sequences with V and J assigned. These tables do not hold every clone; where another copy was compared, an unresolved V gene accounts for under half, and the others remain unexplained. For this sample the table gives under 300,000 clones, of which 60% were detected only once. The ten largest clones take up 0.75% to 0.95% of the sample. This specimen was CD4+ T cells sorted from blood, taken at roughly week 52, from a patient treated with tofacitinib. These receptors were collected from a human donor with alopecia areata.

The V and J genes are TRBV6-5 and TRBJ2-1; D call uncertain. Trimming took off 5 bases at V and 6 bases at J, with 17 bases between the two ends. CDR1 and CDR2 from the germline V gene are MNHEY and SVGAGI. CDR3 length: 15 amino acids. This CDR3 is CASSRASPAGNEQFF. As DNA, the CDR3 is TGTGCCAGCAGTCGGGCCTCGCCTGCCGGCAATGAGCAGTTCTTC.

V gene TRBV2 combines with J gene TRBJ2-3; D unclear. The CDR3 spans 14 residues. Trimming removed 6 bases from V and 0 bases from J, with 10 bases in between. Germline CDR1 reads SNHLY; CDR2 reads FYNNEI. The CDR3 spells CASRVVLSTDTQYF. CDR3 bases: TGTGCCAGCAGAGTAGTCCTAAGCACAGATACGCAGTATTTT.

This clone was detected a few times. This same CDR3 is encoded by further DNA sequences in the sample. The chain joins TRBV9 to TRBJ1-2; D is unresolved. Trimming shortened V by 0 bases and J by 3 bases, and 6 bases separated the two germline ends. This CDR3 is built from 13 residues. From germline, CDR1 is SGDLS and CDR2 YYNGEE. The CDR3 here is CASSVEGHYGYTF. The CDR3 nucleotides read TGTGCCAGCAGCGTAGAAGGACACTATGGCTACACCTTC.

The genes are TRBV30 and TRBJ2-7; 9 nucleotides match TRBD1. Germline V CDR1 and CDR2: GTSNPN, SVGIG (reference sequence). The CDR3 runs 13 residues. V lost 4 bases and J lost 2; bases outside the gene matches: 3. CDR3 loop: CAWIGTGPYEQYF. As DNA, the CDR3 is TGTGCCTGGATCGGGACAGGGCCCTACGAGCAGTACTTC.

The rearrangement links TRBV5-1 to TRBJ2-5; weak D call: TRBD1 (5 bases). CDR1 and CDR2 (germline): SGHRS, YFSETQ. The germline V and J ends were trimmed by 0 bases and 5 bases, with 17 bases remaining between them. The CDR3 length is 16 residues. CDR3 region: CASSLEGLAGFETQYF. The CDR3 DNA reads TGCGCCAGCAGCTTGGAGGGTTTGGCAGGGTTCGAGACCCAGTACTTC.

This clone was seen just once. The rearrangement joins TRBV29-1 to TRBJ2-5; 16 bases agree with TRBD2. The CDR3 has 15 residues. CDR1 is SQVTM, CDR2 ANQGSEA, per germline. J was trimmed by 9 bases and V by 6 bases; bases with no gene match: 10. The CDR3: CSVPGTSGGAGAQYF. DNA of the CDR3: TGCAGCGTGCCCGGGACTAGCGGGGGGGCGGGGGCCCAGTACTTC. The complete variable domain, with remaining parts taken from reference TRBV29-1 and TRBJ2-5, reads SAVISQKPSRDICQRGTSLTIQCQVDSQVTMMFWYRQQPGQSLTLIATANQGSEATYESGFVIDKFPISRPNLTFSTLTVSNMSPEDSSIYLCSVPGTSGGAGAQYFGPGTRLLVL.

This chain joins TRBV9 and TRBJ1-1; 9 positions agree with TRBD1. CDR1 is SGDLS, CDR2 YYNGEE, per germline. This CDR3 has 15 residues. Trimming cost V 3 bases and J 6 bases; bases outside gene matches: 9. The CDR3 DNA reads as TGTGCCAGCAGCGCAGGGGACAGGGTGAGGGCTGAAGCTTTCTTT. Its protein is CASSAGDRVRAEAFF.

This clone was detected only a few times. The chain couples TRBV23-1 to TRBJ1-1; no reliable D call. TRBV23-1 is an ORF, and what it does is uncertain. The CDR3 extends over 13 amino acids. Trimming left V 7 bases short and J 1 base short, with 10 bases between. CDR3 sequence: CASKGRRNTEAFF. The CDR3 region has the DNA TGCGCCAGCAAGGGCAGGCGGAACACTGAAGCTTTCTTT.

This clone showed up just a few times. The chain carries TRBV6-5 and TRBJ2-1; D is unresolved. Germline loops: CDR1 MNHEY, CDR2 SVGAGI. The CDR3 loop spans 16 amino acids. The germline V and J ends were trimmed by 2 bases and 2 bases, with 13 bases remaining between them. CDR3 sequence reads: CASSYGGSLTYNEQFF. CDR3 nucleotides: TGTGCCAGCAGTTACGGTGGCTCCCTGACCTACAATGAGCAGTTCTTC.

V gene TRBV9 combines with J gene TRBJ2-1, with 7 positions matching TRBD2. The trim removed 6 bases at V and 9 bases at J, leaving 12 bases unmatched. Germline V gene lookup returns CDR1 SGDLS and CDR2 YYNGEE. The CDR3 runs to 14 residues. The CDR3 nucleotides read TGTGCCAGCACCCTTACCGGGACTATGGGTGAGCAGTTCTTC. Translated: CASTLTGTMGEQFF.

This clone turned up a few times. The rearrangement links TRBV10-3 to TRBJ2-7; the D is unclear. Trimming shortened V by 5 bases and J by 3 bases, and 17 bases separated the two germline ends. Per germline, CDR1 ENHRY and CDR2 SYGVKD. The CDR3 is 15 residues long. CDR3 in DNA: TGTGCCATCAGTTCTGGACCCGCCGCCCTCTACGAGCAGTACTTC. The encoded protein is CAISSGPAALYEQYF.

V and J are TRBV7-9 and TRBJ1-1; no definite D call. V lost 10 bases and J 7 bases, leaving 13 bases between the germline ends. The CDR3 has 11 residues. Germline CDR1 reads SEHNR; CDR2 reads FQNEAQ (reference sequence). The CDR3 spells CANGRAGEAFF. The CDR3 DNA sequence: TGTGCCAACGGAAGGGCGGGTGAAGCTTTCTTT.

In DNA form, the CDR3 reads TGTGCCAGCAGCCCCCGGCCCTCCTACAATGAGCAGTTCTTC. Amino acids: CASSPRPSYNEQFF. This chain joins TRBV7-2 and TRBJ2-1, with D unresolved. Germline V lookup: CDR1 SGHTA, CDR2 FQGNSA. This CDR3 has 14 amino acids. Between the trimmed V and J ends, which lost 5 bases and 0 bases, there was a span of 8 bases.

For this clone: Other DNA sequences in the sample encode the same CDR3. This sequence joins TRBV4-2 and TRBJ2-1; 8 bases match TRBD2. V was pared by 0 bases and J by 3 bases, with 4 bases of the junction left unmatched. This CDR3 contains 16 residues. Germline V CDR1 and CDR2: LGHNA, YNFKEQ. Here the CDR3 DNA reads TGTGCCAGCAGCCAAGAAGTGGCGGGGGGCTACAATGAGCAGTTCTTC. This gives the protein CASSQEVAGGYNEQFF.

This chain connects TRBV30 to TRBJ1-1; 8 bases map to TRBD1. V was clipped by 0 bases and J by 4 bases; unmatched bases: 4. Germline CDR1 and CDR2: GTSNPN and SVGIG (reference sequence). The CDR3 has 14 amino acids. The CDR3 bases are TGTGCCTGGAGTGTAAGTCAGGGGGCCACTGAAGCTTTCTTT. This sequence encodes CAWSVSQGATEAFF.

The V and J genes are TRBV27 and TRBJ1-6; 8 bases line up with TRBD1. Germline V gene sequence: CDR1 MNHEY, CDR2 SMNVEV (reference sequence). Losses at the gene ends were 5 bases for V and 10 bases for J; bases not matched to a gene: 7. This CDR3 is 14 amino acids long. CDR3 sequence: CASSQDRGQSPLHF. In nucleotides, the CDR3 is TGTGCCAGCAGTCAAGACAGGGGTCAATCACCCCTCCACTTT.

In its sample, this clone was seen once. The chain has TRBV5-6 and TRBJ2-5; TRBD1 might be the D (5 bases). V dropped 8 bases and J dropped 3 bases, with 14 bases sitting between them. Germline V gene lookup returns CDR1 SGHDT and CDR2 YYEEEE. CDR3 length: 13 residues. This chain's CDR3 is CASSAGYEETQYF. In DNA, the CDR3 is TGTGCCAGTTCCGCAGGGTATGAAGAGACCCAGTACTTC. The variable domain in full, with the rest retrieved from reference TRBV5-6 and TRBJ2-5, is DAGVTQSPTHLIKTRGQQVTLRCSPKSGHDTVSWYQQALGQGPQFIFQYYEEEERQRGNFPDRFSGHQFPNYSSELNVNALLLGDSALYLCASSAGYEETQYFGPGTRLLVL.

The V gene is TRBV2, the J gene TRBJ1-1, with a possible D match to TRBD1 (6 bases). In germline, CDR1 is SNHLY, CDR2 FYNNEI. CDR3 size: 15 residues. V lost 2 bases to trimming and J lost 2 bases, with 12 bases between them. CDR3 DNA sequence: TGTGCCAGCAGTGAACGCCTGGACAGAAACACTGAAGCTTTCTTT. Encoded protein: CASSERLDRNTEAFF.

This chain connects TRBV2 to TRBJ1-2; no reliable D call. Germline CDR1 and CDR2: SNHLY and FYNNEI. V dropped 3 bases and J dropped 4 bases, with 12 bases sitting between them. The CDR3 loop spans 14 amino acids. Written as DNA, the CDR3 is TGTGCCAGCAGTGAGAACGGGCACCGCTATGGCTACACCTTC. It yields the protein CASSENGHRYGYTF.

This clone showed up just once. V usage is TRBV29-1 and J usage is TRBJ1-2, with D possibly being TRBD1 (5 bases). Germline CDR1 SQVTM, CDR2 ANQGSEA. V lost 6 bases to trimming and J lost 1 base, with 15 bases between them. The CDR3 sequence is 14 residues long. The CDR3 DNA reads TGCAGCGTAGGTTCCAGGGAGGGTAACTATGGCTACACCTTC. It translates to CSVGSREGNYGYTF.

V gene TRBV30 combines with J gene TRBJ1-6; D remains ambiguous. From germline, CDR1 is GTSNPN and CDR2 SVGIG (reference sequence). Trimming took 0 bases from V and 10 from J, leaving 7 bases between them. The CDR3 extends over 12 amino acids. The CDR3 protein is CAWSVRGSPLHF. CDR3 DNA sequence: TGTGCCTGGAGTGTACGGGGATCACCCCTCCACTTT.

This clone appeared a few times. This chain joins TRBV6-5 and TRBJ2-1; D unclear. Per germline, CDR1 MNHEY and CDR2 SVGAGI. The V end was cut by 2 bases, the J end by 12 bases, with 11 bases between. The CDR3 is 12 residues long. The CDR3 DNA sequence: TGTGCCAGCAGTTACCCCGCTCTCGGGCAGTTCTTC. Its translation is CASSYPALGQFF.